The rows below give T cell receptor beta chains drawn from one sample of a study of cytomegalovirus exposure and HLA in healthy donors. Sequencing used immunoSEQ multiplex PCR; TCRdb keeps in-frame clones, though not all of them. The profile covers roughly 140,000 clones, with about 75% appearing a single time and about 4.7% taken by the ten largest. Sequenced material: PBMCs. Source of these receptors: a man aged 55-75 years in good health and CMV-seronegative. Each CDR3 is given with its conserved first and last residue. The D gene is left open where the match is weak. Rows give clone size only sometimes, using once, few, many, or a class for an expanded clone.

CDR3nt: TGTGCCTGGAGTACGGGGAATGAAAAACTGTTTTTT; CDR3aa: CAWSTGNEKLFF; v_gene: TRBV30; j_gene: TRBJ1-4; d_gene: -; abundance: -
CDR3nt: TGTTCCAGCCAACAAAGCACAGATACGCAGTATTTT; CDR3aa: CSSQQSTDTQYF; v_gene: TRBV7-9; j_gene: TRBJ2-3; d_gene: -; abundance: -
CDR3nt: TGCGCCAGCAGCCAAGGGGCAGCCCTCTCTGGGGCCAACGTCCTGACTTTC; CDR3aa: CASSQGAALSGANVLTF; v_gene: TRBV4-1; j_gene: TRBJ2-6; d_gene: -; abundance: once
CDR3nt: TGTGCCAGCAGCTTCCGGACTGGGGATGAGCAGTTCTTC; CDR3aa: CASSFRTGDEQFF; v_gene: TRBV7-3; j_gene: TRBJ2-1; d_gene: -; abundance: -
CDR3nt: TGTGCCATCAGTGAGTCCGGGTTGTGGGAGACCCAGTACTTC; CDR3aa: CAISESGLWETQYF; v_gene: TRBV10-3; j_gene: TRBJ2-5; d_gene: -; abundance: -
CDR3nt: TGTGCCAGCAGTGACAGGTGGACAGGGGCGCGCAGCAATCAGCCCCAGCATTTT; CDR3aa: CASSDRWTGARSNQPQHF; v_gene: TRBV6-1; j_gene: TRBJ1-5; d_gene: TRBD1; abundance: -
CDR3nt: TGTGCCAGCAGCGTAGTGCCCGGGGACTCCTACGAGCAGTACTTC; CDR3aa: CASSVVPGDSYEQYF; v_gene: TRBV9; j_gene: TRBJ2-7; d_gene: -; abundance: -
CDR3nt: TGTGCCAGCAGTTACAGGGGAGATACGCAGTATTTT; CDR3aa: CASSYRGDTQYF; v_gene: TRBV6-6; j_gene: TRBJ2-3; d_gene: -; abundance: -
CDR3nt: TGTGCCAGCAGTTACTCTGGGACAGGGTCCCTCTACGAGCAGTACTTC; CDR3aa: CASSYSGTGSLYEQYF; v_gene: TRBV6-5; j_gene: TRBJ2-7; d_gene: TRBD1; abundance: -
CDR3nt: TGCAGCGTTGAAGATCTGTCAGGGGCTGGAAACACCATATATTTT; CDR3aa: CSVEDLSGAGNTIYF; v_gene: TRBV29-1; j_gene: TRBJ1-3; d_gene: -; abundance: -
CDR3nt: TGTGCCAGCAGACCCTCCGGGGGGGGCCTGAACACTGAAGCTTTCTTT; CDR3aa: CASRPSGGGLNTEAFF; v_gene: TRBV6-6; j_gene: TRBJ1-1; d_gene: -; abundance: -
CDR3nt: TGTGCCAGCAGCGTAGCCGGGAACGTGGATACGCAGTATTTT; CDR3aa: CASSVAGNVDTQYF; v_gene: TRBV9; j_gene: TRBJ2-3; d_gene: -; abundance: few
CDR3nt: TGCGCCAGCAGCTCGGGACTCGGGGACGTACAGCAGTACTTC; CDR3aa: CASSSGLGDVQQYF; v_gene: TRBV5-1; j_gene: TRBJ2-7; d_gene: -; abundance: -
CDR3nt: TGTGCCAGCAGCGTAGCTACGGGGGGCACTGGAAACACCATATATTTT; CDR3aa: CASSVATGGTGNTIYF; v_gene: TRBV9; j_gene: TRBJ1-3; d_gene: -; abundance: once
CDR3nt: TGTGCCAGCAGCCAAGAATCCAGGGAAAATCAGCCCCAGCATTTT; CDR3aa: CASSQESRENQPQHF; v_gene: TRBV4-2; j_gene: TRBJ1-5; d_gene: -; abundance: -
CDR3nt: TGTGCCAGCAGTCCCCTGGGACTAGCGGGAGATCAGTACAATGAGCAGTTCTTC; CDR3aa: CASSPLGLAGDQYNEQFF; v_gene: TRBV27; j_gene: TRBJ2-1; d_gene: TRBD2; abundance: -
CDR3nt: TGCGCCAGCAGCTTGGGGCTGGCGGGGCTCACTGAAGCTTTCTTT; CDR3aa: CASSLGLAGLTEAFF; v_gene: TRBV5-1; j_gene: TRBJ1-1; d_gene: -; abundance: -
CDR3nt: TGTGCCAGCAGCCTCGGACAGGGCACTCAGCCCCAGCATTTT; CDR3aa: CASSLGQGTQPQHF; v_gene: TRBV6-6; j_gene: TRBJ1-5; d_gene: TRBD1; abundance: -
CDR3nt: TGCGCCAGCAGTCGCCCCGGGACAGGGGTTCAAGAGACCCAGTACTTC; CDR3aa: CASSRPGTGVQETQYF; v_gene: TRBV5-1; j_gene: TRBJ2-5; d_gene: TRBD1; abundance: -
CDR3nt: TGTGCCAGCAGTGATGGTTTGGGCCCGGCGAACACTGAAGCTTTCTTT; CDR3aa: CASSDGLGPANTEAFF; v_gene: TRBV6-1; j_gene: TRBJ1-1; d_gene: -; abundance: -
CDR3nt: TGTGCCAGCAGGCACTCCCCCCAGAGACTAACCGGGGAGCTGTTTTTT; CDR3aa: CASRHSPQRLTGELFF; v_gene: TRBV11-2; j_gene: TRBJ2-2; d_gene: -; abundance: -
CDR3nt: TGTGCCAGCATTGGGGACAGGGTGAGCAATCAGCCCCAGCATTTT; CDR3aa: CASIGDRVSNQPQHF; v_gene: TRBV6-1; j_gene: TRBJ1-5; d_gene: TRBD1; abundance: few
CDR3nt: TGTGCCAGCAGCTTCGGACAGGGGGGGAACACCATATATTTT; CDR3aa: CASSFGQGGNTIYF; v_gene: TRBV7-8; j_gene: TRBJ1-3; d_gene: TRBD1; abundance: -
CDR3nt: TGTGCCTGGAGTGCCCACAGGGGAGGTCAGCCCCAGCATTTT; CDR3aa: CAWSAHRGGQPQHF; v_gene: TRBV30; j_gene: TRBJ1-5; d_gene: TRBD1; abundance: -
CDR3nt: TGCGCCAGCAGGGACAGGGTGGATTCCGGGGAGCTGTTTTTT; CDR3aa: CASRDRVDSGELFF; v_gene: TRBV10-1; j_gene: TRBJ2-2; d_gene: TRBD1; abundance: -
CDR3nt: TGCGCCAGCAGCTTGGGGGCAGGGGGACTGGGCTCTGAAGCTTTCTTT; CDR3aa: CASSLGAGGLGSEAFF; v_gene: TRBV5-1; j_gene: TRBJ1-1; d_gene: TRBD1; abundance: -
CDR3nt: TGTGCCAGCAGCCGGGACAGGGGCAGGGATCAGCCCCAGCATTTT; CDR3aa: CASSRDRGRDQPQHF; v_gene: TRBV7-8; j_gene: TRBJ1-5; d_gene: TRBD1; abundance: -
CDR3nt: TGTGCCAGCAGTGACAGGTTGAGCAATCAGCCCCAGCATTTT; CDR3aa: CASSDRLSNQPQHF; v_gene: TRBV28; j_gene: TRBJ1-5; d_gene: -; abundance: -
CDR3nt: TGTGCCAGCAGCTTAGTGTTAGCGGCGAACACCGGGGAGCTGTTTTTT; CDR3aa: CASSLVLAANTGELFF; v_gene: TRBV11-2; j_gene: TRBJ2-2; d_gene: -; abundance: -
CDR3nt: TGTGCCAGCTCTCGGACAGGTCCCTACGAGCAGTACTTC; CDR3aa: CASSRTGPYEQYF; v_gene: TRBV6-1; j_gene: TRBJ2-7; d_gene: TRBD1; abundance: once
CDR3nt: TGTGCCAGCATCCTAGAGGACAGCTATAGCAATCAGCCCCAGCATTTT; CDR3aa: CASILEDSYSNQPQHF; v_gene: TRBV6-6; j_gene: TRBJ1-5; d_gene: -; abundance: -
CDR3nt: TGTGCCAGCAGTTACGCCAGACAGATGAACACTGAAGCTTTCTTT; CDR3aa: CASSYARQMNTEAFF; v_gene: TRBV6-5; j_gene: TRBJ1-1; d_gene: -; abundance: -
CDR3nt: TGTGCCAGTAGTATAATGGAGAGCTCCTACGAGCAGTACTTC; CDR3aa: CASSIMESSYEQYF; v_gene: TRBV19; j_gene: TRBJ2-7; d_gene: -; abundance: -
CDR3nt: TGCGCCAGGAACTTGGACAGGGGGTGCAATCAGCCCCAGCATTTT; CDR3aa: CARNLDRGCNQPQHF; v_gene: TRBV23-1; j_gene: TRBJ1-5; d_gene: TRBD1; abundance: -
CDR3nt: TGTGCCAGCACTCTGGACAGGGGGAGAGTTTTGTACAATGAGCAGTTCTTC; CDR3aa: CASTLDRGRVLYNEQFF; v_gene: TRBV28; j_gene: TRBJ2-1; d_gene: TRBD1; abundance: -
CDR3nt: TGTGCCAGCAGTGAGACACAGGGGATACAGCCCCAGCATTTT; CDR3aa: CASSETQGIQPQHF; v_gene: TRBV6-4; j_gene: TRBJ1-5; d_gene: TRBD1; abundance: -
CDR3nt: TGTGCCAGCAGTTACGGGGGGGGCCAAGAGACCCAGTACTTC; CDR3aa: CASSYGGGQETQYF; v_gene: TRBV6-6; j_gene: TRBJ2-5; d_gene: TRBD2; abundance: few
CDR3nt: TGTGCCAGCAGCCCGAGGGACAGGGGCCGCACAGATACGCAGTATTTT; CDR3aa: CASSPRDRGRTDTQYF; v_gene: TRBV7-3; j_gene: TRBJ2-3; d_gene: TRBD1; abundance: few
CDR3nt: TGTGCCAGCAGCTTATCAGGGAATCAGCCCCAGCATTTT; CDR3aa: CASSLSGNQPQHF; v_gene: TRBV7-2; j_gene: TRBJ1-5; d_gene: -; abundance: -
CDR3nt: TGTGCCAGCAGCGACAGCGGGAGGCGCTCCGATACGCAGTATTTT; CDR3aa: CASSDSGRRSDTQYF; v_gene: TRBV9; j_gene: TRBJ2-3; d_gene: TRBD2; abundance: -
CDR3nt: TGTGCCAGCCAAGGGACAGTTCGTTTTGGCCGCGGTGAAGCTTTCTTT; CDR3aa: CASQGTVRFGRGEAFF; v_gene: TRBV28; j_gene: TRBJ1-1; d_gene: TRBD1; abundance: -